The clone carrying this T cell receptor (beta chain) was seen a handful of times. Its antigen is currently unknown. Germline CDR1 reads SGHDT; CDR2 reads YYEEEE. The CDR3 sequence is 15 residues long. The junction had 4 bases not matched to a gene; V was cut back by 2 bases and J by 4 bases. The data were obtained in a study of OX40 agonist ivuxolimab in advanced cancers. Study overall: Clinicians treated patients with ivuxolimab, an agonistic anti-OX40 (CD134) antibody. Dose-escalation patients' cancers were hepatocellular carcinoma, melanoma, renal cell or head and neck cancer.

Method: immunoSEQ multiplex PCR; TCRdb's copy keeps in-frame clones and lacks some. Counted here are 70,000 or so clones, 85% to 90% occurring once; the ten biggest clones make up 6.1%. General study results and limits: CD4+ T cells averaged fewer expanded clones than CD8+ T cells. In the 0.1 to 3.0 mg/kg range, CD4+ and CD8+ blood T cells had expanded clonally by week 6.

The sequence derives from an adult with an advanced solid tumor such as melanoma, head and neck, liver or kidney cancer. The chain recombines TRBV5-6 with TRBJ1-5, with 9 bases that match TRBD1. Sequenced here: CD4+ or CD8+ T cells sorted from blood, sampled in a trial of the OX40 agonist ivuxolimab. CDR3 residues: CASSLQGAFNQPQHF. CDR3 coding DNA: TGTGCCAGCAGCTTACAGGGGGCTTTTAATCAGCCCCAGCATTTT.